This record concerns one T cell receptor beta chain sequence. The antigen is unknown. The sample comes from a study of T cell responses to AZD1222 COVID-19 vaccine. Germline loops: CDR1 MNHEY, CDR2 SVGAGI. The CDR3 runs 15 residues. V lost 6 bases and J lost 3; bases outside the gene matches: 5. Assay used: immunoSEQ multiplex PCR; TCRdb lists only in-frame clones, some missing. The sample shows some 120,000 clones, approximately 88% of them seen only once. Study outcomes and limitations: Reports indicate that nearly half of spike-specific TCRs are directed at unmutated variant regions. Donors skewed white British and female; clonal diversity was possibly underestimated. Spike-specific TCR breadth and depth were elevated following two AZD1222 doses.

The chain uses TRBV6-5 and TRBJ1-3; TRBD1 matches 10 bases. The TCR comes from an adult in good health. This sample comprised peripheral blood, obtained on day 0 of AZD1222 vaccination. Here the CDR3 DNA reads TGTGCCAGCAGCCGGGGACAGGGGTTTGGAAACACCATATATTTT. Protein: CASSRGQGFGNTIYF.